This record looks at one T cell receptor beta chain sequence and its context. Sequencing was performed with immunoSEQ multiplex PCR; in TCRdb, only in-frame clones are kept and a portion is missing. The repertoire includes under 450,000 clones, 75% to 95% of them detected once, and around 6.4% sits in the top ten. This sample stems from a study of control samples from healthy donors and cancer patients. The CDR3 is 19 amino acids. Trimming pared 1 base from V and 0 bases from J, leaving 19 bases between. CDR1 SGHVS and CDR2 FQNEAQ come from the germline V gene. The specimen sequenced was PBMCs. This chain joins TRBV7-8 and TRBJ1-3; D is undetermined. The receptor was derived from a middle-aged man with head and neck cancer. In nucleotides, the CDR3 is TGTGCCAGCAGCTTAGTTCAGCTAACTCTCAGAAGCTCTGGAAACACCATATATTTT. Residues: CASSLVQLTLRSSGNTIYF. Supplemented by reference TRBV7-8 and TRBJ1-3, the full variable domain reads GAGVSQSPRYKVAKRGQDVALRCDPISGHVSLFWYQQALGQGPEFLTYFQNEAQLDKSGLPSDRFFAERPEGSVSTLKIQRTQQEDSAVYLCASSLVQLTLRSSGNTIYFGEGSWLTVV.